The rows below give T cell receptor beta chains drawn from one sample of a study of blood T cell repertoires in COVID-19. Repertoires were generated with immunoSEQ multiplex PCR, while TCRdb's copy carries only in-frame clones and drops some. Of approximately 150,000 clones listed, under 90% are singletons. The specimen sequenced was PBMCs or T cells enriched from blood (not recorded which). The receptors stem from a woman aged 45-65 years who had recovered from COVID-19. CDR3s include the opening cysteine and the closing phenylalanine or tryptophan. The order of the fields is clone size, J gene, D gene, V gene, CDR3 DNA, CDR3 protein. A D gene is named only where the DNA matches it firmly. The listing skips clone size in some rows; elsewhere it reads once, few, many or a size class.

size: few
J: TRBJ2-7
D: NA
V: TRBV5-4
DNA: TGTGCCAGCAGTGCGAGGAGTTCCTACGAGCAGTACTTC
CDR3: CASSARSSYEQYF

size: NA
J: TRBJ2-7
D: NA
V: TRBV7-9
DNA: TGTGCCAGCAGCCCGGGGACACCTAATTACGAGCAGTACTTC
CDR3: CASSPGTPNYEQYF

size: NA
J: TRBJ2-3
D: TRBD2
V: TRBV6-9
DNA: TGTGCCAGCAGTTATAGTGAGCGGGAGGGCCCAGATACGCAGTATTTT
CDR3: CASSYSEREGPDTQYF

size: NA
J: TRBJ1-1
D: NA
V: TRBV12-3/TRBV12-4
DNA: TGTGCCAGCAGTTTAGCGCGGAACACTGAAGCTTTCTTT
CDR3: CASSLARNTEAFF

size: NA
J: TRBJ2-2
D: TRBD2
V: TRBV7-2
DNA: TGTGCCAGCAGCTTAAGCGGGAAAAGCTCGAACACCGGGGAGCTGTTTTTT
CDR3: CASSLSGKSSNTGELFF

size: NA
J: TRBJ2-5
D: NA
V: TRBV5-1
DNA: TGCGCCAGCAGCCCGCAAACAGGGTCCCAAGAGACCCAGTACTTC
CDR3: CASSPQTGSQETQYF

size: NA
J: TRBJ1-5
D: NA
V: TRBV10-3
DNA: TGTGCCATCAAAAGGGGTCCCGGTAATCAGCCCCAGCATTTT
CDR3: CAIKRGPGNQPQHF

size: NA
J: TRBJ2-2
D: TRBD2
V: TRBV4-3
DNA: TGCGCCAGCAGCCCCGGACTAGCGGGGTACACCGGGGAGCTGTTTTTT
CDR3: CASSPGLAGYTGELFF

size: NA
J: TRBJ2-7
D: TRBD2
V: TRBV20-1
DNA: TGCAGTGCTAGGGGGGGGAACGAGCAGTACTTC
CDR3: CSARGGNEQYF

size: NA
J: TRBJ2-6
D: NA
V: TRBV25-1
DNA: TGTGCCAGCAGTGATAGAGGCGCTGGGGCCAACGTCCTGACTTTC
CDR3: CASSDRGAGANVLTF